This T cell receptor beta chain is drawn from a study of TIL therapy for anti-PD-1-resistant metastatic lung cancer. Across the whole study: Patients then received nivolumab; progressors got lymphodepletion, TIL and IL-2. Median tumor PD-L1 proportion score was about 6.6%.

This clone was detected a few times. The libraries were made with immunoSEQ v3. Libraries were sequenced to about 2 million read pairs (survey) or roughly 4.5-6 million (deep). Sequencing was performed with immunoSEQ multiplex PCR; in TCRdb, only in-frame clones are kept and a portion is missing. The repertoire consists of 40,000 to 55,000 clones, with about 80% occurring once and the leading ten covering about 5%. As for time point: pre-treatment sample, taken before nivolumab and TIL therapy. Stage 4 NSCLC adults joined between 2017 and 2020. With 4 bases clipped from V and 0 bases from J, the junction kept 15 bases outside the gene matches. This CDR3 region has 19 residues. Germline CDR1 reads MNHNS; CDR2 reads SASEGT.

V gene TRBV6-1 combines with J gene TRBJ1-5, with 7 bases lining up with TRBD1. The sample here was blood, taken at baseline. The TCR was taken from a woman aged 30 to 85 with non-small cell lung cancer. The CDR3 region is CASSGLTGSSPSSNQPQHF. CDR3 in DNA: TGTGCCAGCAGTGGCTTGACAGGGAGCTCTCCCTCTAGCAATCAGCCCCAGCATTTT.